This record looks at one TCR beta chain sequence and its context. The CDR3 runs 16 residues. Looked up from germline, CDR1 is SGHVS and CDR2 is FNYEAQ. The entry originates in a study of T cells expressing NK-cell markers. What made the TCR beta cDNA was 5'RACE template switching with UMIs. TCRdb reprocessed the 5' RACE reads; each CDR3 protein has one entry and no DNA is given. The listing records some 150,000 distinct CDR3 sequences. Sequencing was carried out using blood T cells: a sorted CD56 or NKG2C T cell subset, CD4+ or CD8+ T cells, or bulk PBMC T cells (not recorded which). The receptor comes from a young man in good health. The V call is TRBV7-6, the J call TRBJ1-5; TCRdb's assignment of TRBD1 cannot be checked, as there is no DNA. CDR3 amino acids: CASSLGSGTSNQPQHF.